A single sample is the source of the 30 T cell receptor beta chains below, sequenced in a study of blood T cell repertoires in COVID-19. Assay: immunoSEQ multiplex PCR; the TCRdb copy retains only in-frame clones and omits some. The sample has fewer than 250,000 clones, under 90% seen once. Material: peripheral blood. All receptors derive from a woman aged 35 to 49 with active or convalescent COVID-19.

V usage is TRBV11-2 and J usage is TRBJ2-7; 8 positions match TRBD1. Germline loops: CDR1 SGHAT, CDR2 FQNNGV. Trimming cost V 5 bases and J 1 base; bases outside gene matches: 7. The CDR3 runs 15 residues. The CDR3 nucleotides read TGTGCCAGCAGCCCAGGGGGCGGAGGGTCCTACGAGCAGTACTTC. It specifies CASSPGGGGSYEQYF. The full variable domain, in which reference TRBV11-2 and TRBJ2-7 provide the parts outside the CDR3, is EAGVAQSPRYKIIEKRQSVAFWCNPISGHATLYWYQQILGQGPKLLIQFQNNGVVDDSQLPKDRFSAERLKGVDSTLKIQPAKLEDSAVYLCASSPGGGGSYEQYFGPGTRLTVT.

The chain is built from TRBV19 and TRBJ2-2; 9 nucleotides align to TRBD2. V gave up 2 bases and J gave up 2 bases; unmatched junction bases: 3. CDR3 length: 16 amino acids. CDR1 LNHDA and CDR2 SQIVND come from the germline V gene (reference sequence). The CDR3 sequence: CASSITSGLNTGELFF. CDR3 in DNA: TGTGCCAGTAGTATAACTAGCGGGCTAAACACCGGGGAGCTGTTTTTT.

This chain uses TRBV10-3 with TRBJ2-1; 8 bases match TRBD2. The length of the CDR3 is 15 residues. The ends lost 5 bases at V and 6 bases at J; junction bases unmatched: 9. Germline-derived CDR1 and CDR2 are ENHRY and SYGVKD. CDR3 residues: CAISTGLGGSNEQFF. CDR3 DNA sequence: TGTGCCATCAGTACGGGACTAGGGGGGTCCAATGAGCAGTTCTTC.

This CDR3 is CATSRNRDSLIYGYTF. For the CDR3, the DNA is TGTGCCACCAGCAGGAACCGGGACAGCCTTATCTATGGCTACACCTTC. The rearrangement uses TRBV15 and TRBJ1-2, with 7 bases matching TRBD1. Germline CDR1 reads LNHNV; CDR2 reads YYDKDF (reference sequence). This CDR3 region has 16 residues. V gave up 3 bases and J gave up 4 bases; unmatched junction bases: 11. Looking up the rest from reference TRBV15 and TRBJ1-2 gives the full variable domain: DAMVIQNPRYQVTQFGKPVTLSCSQTLNHNVMYWYQQKSSQAPKLLFHYYDKDFNNEADTPDNFQSRRPNTSFCFLDIRSPGLGDTAMYLCATSRNRDSLIYGYTFGSGTRLTVV.

This clone was seen only once. The chain is built from TRBV3-1 (or the pseudogene TRBV3-2) and TRBJ1-5, with a weak D call TRBD1 (5 bases). Germline V gives CDR1 LGHDT, CDR2 YNNKEL (reference sequence). V lost 4 bases to trimming and J lost 9 bases, with 13 bases between them. The CDR3 length is 13 residues. The CDR3 protein is CASSLSRGGPQHF. CDR3 bases: TGTGCCAGCAGCCTTTCGAGGGGAGGGCCCCAGCATTTT.

The rearrangement joins TRBV9 to TRBJ2-1; TRBD2 agrees at 13 bases. V dropped 6 bases and J dropped 6; count of bases not matched to a gene: 12. The CDR3 spans 17 residues. The V gene's germline CDR1 is SGDLS and CDR2 YYNGEE. CDR3 sequence (DNA): TGTGCCAGCACCGCGATCATTGGACTAGCGGGAGTCAATGAGCAGTTCTTC. Protein product: CASTAIIGLAGVNEQFF.

The chain recombines TRBV7-3 with TRBJ1-1; D not resolved. The CDR3 loop spans 13 amino acids. Germline V gives CDR1 SGHTA, CDR2 FQGTGA. Trimming left V 1 base short and J 6 bases short, with 9 bases between. The CDR3 region has the DNA TGTGCCAGCAGCTTAAGGGCGGACTCTGAAGCTTTCTTT. It codes for CASSLRADSEAFF. The full variable domain, in which reference TRBV7-3 and TRBJ1-1 provide the parts outside the CDR3, is GAGVSQTPSNKVTEKGKYVELRCDPISGHTALYWYRQSLGQGPEFLIYFQGTGAADDSGLPNDRFFAVRPEGSVSTLKIQRTERGDSAVYLCASSLRADSEAFFGQGTRLTVV.

The V and J genes are TRBV2 and TRBJ1-2, with TRBD1 matching 9 bases. Unmatched junction bases numbered 5, after V lost 5 bases and J lost 4 bases. This CDR3 has 14 residues. Germline CDR1 SNHLY, CDR2 FYNNEI. The CDR3 sequence: CASSLGQGSYGYTF. DNA of the CDR3: TGTGCCAGCAGTTTAGGACAGGGGTCCTATGGCTACACCTTC.

The rearrangement uses TRBV19 and TRBJ1-2; perhaps TRBD1 as D (6 bases). Trimming stripped 2 bases from V and 1 base from J, with 8 bases between. The germline V gene has CDR1 LNHDA and CDR2 SQIVND (reference sequence). CDR3 length: 14 residues. The CDR3 DNA reads as TGTGCCAGTAGTATAATCAGGGGTAACTATGGCTACACCTTC. This encodes CASSIIRGNYGYTF.

The gene calls are TRBV6-2 or TRBV6-3 and TRBJ2-3; a possible D gene is TRBD2 (6 bases). With 0 bases removed from V and 11 bases from J, the gap between germline ends came to 12 bases. This CDR3 is 13 amino acids long. CDR1 is MNHEY and CDR2 is SVGEGT in the germline V gene. The CDR3 nucleotides read TGTGCCAGCAGTTACTCGCGGGGCGACAAGCAGTATTTT. Its translation: CASSYSRGDKQYF.

The chain employs TRBV6-5 and TRBJ2-7, with D unresolved. The ends were cut back, 10 bases at V and 8 bases at J, with 18 bases in the middle. The length of the CDR3 is 12 residues. CDR1 is MNHEY and CDR2 is SVGAGI in the germline V gene. The CDR3 coding sequence is TGTGCCACCCGCCGAGACACTTACCAGCAGTACTTC. This codes for CATRRDTYQQYF.

The chain carries TRBV5-6 and TRBJ1-5; 9 bases are shared with TRBD1. The CDR3 extends over 17 amino acids. Germline CDR1 and CDR2: SGHDT and YYEEEE. With 3 bases clipped from V and 0 bases from J, the junction kept 7 bases outside the gene matches. The CDR3 coding sequence is TGTGCCAGCAGCTCTTCAGGGACAGGGCATAGCAATCAGCCCCAGCATTTT. It encodes CASSSSGTGHSNQPQHF.

This clone was recorded once. V gene TRBV30 combines with J gene TRBJ2-3; D possibly uses TRBD1 or TRBD2 (5 bases each). V was pared by 5 bases and J by 4 bases, with 13 bases between. Germline CDR1 and CDR2: GTSNPN and SVGIG (reference sequence). This CDR3 is built from 13 residues. The CDR3 DNA follows: TGTGCCTGGGGGGGAGAGCCAGCAGATACGCAGTATTTT. It specifies CAWGGEPADTQYF.

A single count supports this clone. This chain uses TRBV7-9 with TRBJ1-4, with D unclear. Germline V lookup: CDR1 SEHNR, CDR2 FQNEAQ (reference sequence). Trimming left V 5 bases short and J 0 bases short, with 13 bases between. This CDR3 comprises 16 residues. The CDR3 loop reads CASSQTTYATNEKLFF. The CDR3 DNA follows: TGTGCCAGCAGCCAGACAACGTATGCAACTAATGAAAAACTGTTTTTT. The variable domain in full, completed from reference TRBV7-9 and TRBJ1-4, reads DTGVSQNPRHKITKRGQNVTFRCDPISEHNRLYWYRQTLGQGPEFLTYFQNEAQLEKSRLLSDRFSAERPKGSFSTLEIQRTEQGDSAMYLCASSQTTYATNEKLFFGSGTQLSVL.

This chain uses TRBV19 with TRBJ2-7; D might be TRBD2 (5 bases). The CDR3 is 15 amino acids. Germline CDR1 is LNHDA and CDR2 is SQIVND (reference sequence). V lost 4 bases and J lost 0, with 13 bases in between. CDR3 DNA: TGTGCCAGTAGTACCTGGAATCGGGGCTCCTACGAGCAGTACTTC. Translated: CASSTWNRGSYEQYF. The whole variable domain, remainder taken from reference TRBV19 and TRBJ2-7, is DGGITQSPKYLFRKEGQNVTLSCEQNLNHDAMYWYRQDPGQGLRLIYYSQIVNDFQKGDIAEGYSVSREKKESFPLTVTSAQKNPTAFYLCASSTWNRGSYEQYFGPGTRLTVT.

V and J are TRBV30 and TRBJ1-3; 11 nucleotides match TRBD1. The CDR3 consists of 17 residues. The germline gives CDR1 GTSNPN, CDR2 SVGIG (reference sequence). V shed 0 bases, J shed 7 bases, and the junction held 11 bases outside the gene matches. CDR3 DNA sequence: TGTGCCTGGAGTGTACTTAGTCGGACAGGGGGCTGGAACACCATATATTTT. It specifies CAWSVLSRTGGWNTIYF.

The V and J genes are TRBV7-2 and TRBJ2-3; D possibly corresponds to TRBD2 (5 bases). Deletions cut 5 bases from V and 1 base from J, with 13 bases between. Germline lookup yields CDR1 SGHTA and CDR2 FQGNSA. The CDR3 has 15 residues. The CDR3 DNA reads as TGTGCCAGCAGCCCCACGCTAGCCGGCACAGATACGCAGTATTTT. It is translated as CASSPTLAGTDTQYF.

This sequence joins TRBV24-1 and TRBJ2-1, with a possible D match to TRBD1 (6 bases). Germline assignment: CDR1 KGHDR and CDR2 SFDVKD. CDR3 length equals 13 residues. V lost 12 bases, J lost 7 bases, and 18 bases lay in between. This CDR3 is CAAGTSGTNEQFF. In DNA form, the CDR3 reads TGTGCCGCCGGGACATCTGGTACAAATGAGCAGTTCTTC.

The chain couples TRBV5-6 to TRBJ1-3, with 7 nucleotides matching TRBD1. CDR3 length: 16 amino acids. Germline V CDR1 and CDR2: SGHDT, YYEEEE. V lost 4 bases to trimming and J lost 2 bases; unmatched junction nucleotides: 9. The CDR3, as DNA: TGTGCCAGCAGCCCCTTGAGGGGGCAGGCTGGAAACACCATATATTTT. Translated: CASSPLRGQAGNTIYF.

This clone was seen a handful of times. The V call is TRBV14, the J call TRBJ1-2; D is possibly TRBD1 (6 bases). The V gene's germline CDR1 is SGHDN and CDR2 FVKESK. The CDR3 runs to 16 residues. The V end was cut by 0 bases, the J end by 4 bases, with 15 bases between. As DNA, the CDR3 is TGTGCCAGCAGCCAAGATCAGGCGGCAGGGGCCTATGGCTACACCTTC. As protein: CASSQDQAAGAYGYTF.

The chain has TRBV28 and TRBJ2-7; D is uncertain. Germline CDR1 MDHEN, CDR2 SYDVKM. V lost 4 bases and J lost 6, with 13 bases in between. This CDR3 region has 13 residues. As DNA, the CDR3 is TGTGCCAGCAGTTACCTCTCTTCGGGCGAGCAGTACTTC. It yields the protein CASSYLSSGEQYF.

This clone came up a few times. The chain links TRBV27 to TRBJ1-1; possible D gene TRBD1, 6 bases. CDR3 length equals 14 residues. The germline V gene encodes CDR1 MNHEY and CDR2 SMNVEV (reference sequence). Trimming stripped 3 bases from V and 4 bases from J, with 12 bases between. CDR3 nucleotides: TGTGCCAGCAGTTTTACAGGGCTCGCCACTGAAGCTTTCTTT. This gives the protein CASSFTGLATEAFF.

The chain combines TRBV2 with TRBJ1-2, with 7 bases aligning to TRBD1. Trimming at V came to 5 bases and at J to 7 bases, leaving 7 bases not matched to a gene. CDR3 length equals 13 residues. Germline-derived CDR1 and CDR2 are SNHLY and FYNNEI. CDR3 amino acids: CASSTGVEGGYTF. CDR3 in DNA: TGTGCCAGCAGTACAGGGGTTGAAGGTGGCTACACCTTC.

This clone is a singleton in its sample. The chain recombines TRBV2 with TRBJ2-3; 9 nucleotides agree with TRBD2. V dropped 8 bases and J dropped 3; count of bases not matched to a gene: 3. Per the germline V gene, CDR1 is SNHLY and CDR2 is FYNNEI. CDR3 length: 13 residues. Here the CDR3 reads CASGGLATDTQYF. The CDR3 DNA follows: TGTGCCAGCGGAGGACTAGCGACAGATACGCAGTATTTT.

This clone was found a few times. V gene TRBV10-1 combines with J gene TRBJ2-7, with TRBD1 matching over 9 bases. Looked up from germline, CDR1 is WNHNN and CDR2 is SYGVQD (reference sequence). V was clipped by 6 bases and J by 4 bases; unmatched bases: 4. This CDR3 region has 13 residues. The CDR3 DNA reads as TGCGCCAGCAGCGAGGGACAGGGTTACGAGCAGTACTTC. Its protein product is CASSEGQGYEQYF.

The V and J genes are TRBV5-4 and TRBJ1-1; TRBD1 aligns across 8 bases. V trimming: 4 bases; J trimming: 1 base; junction bases outside the gene matches: 9. Per germline, CDR1 SGHNT and CDR2 YYREEE (reference sequence). The CDR3 is 16 amino acids. The CDR3 DNA reads TGTGCCAGCAGCGCAGCGAGGGACAGGAGGAACACTGAAGCTTTCTTT. This gives the protein CASSAARDRRNTEAFF.

The chain links TRBV5-1 to TRBJ1-2; possibly TRBD1 for D (5 bases). This CDR3 is 12 amino acids long. V gave up 3 bases and J gave up 4 bases, with 7 bases separating them. Germline V gives CDR1 SGHRS, CDR2 YFSETQ. The CDR3 region has the DNA TGCGCCAGCAGCTGGGGCAGCTATGGCTACACCTTC. Translating gives CASSWGSYGYTF. The full variable domain, rest sourced from reference TRBV5-1 and TRBJ1-2, is KAGVTQTPRYLIKTRGQQVTLSCSPISGHRSVSWYQQTPGQGLQFLFEYFSETQRNKGNFPGRFSGRQFSNSRSEMNVSTLELGDSALYLCASSWGSYGYTFGSGTRLTVV.

This clone has more than one count but fewer than ten. The chain combines TRBV5-1 with TRBJ1-3; weak D call: TRBD1 (5 bases). Trimming shortened V by 0 bases and J by 7 bases, and 8 bases separated the two germline ends. The germline gives CDR1 SGHRS, CDR2 YFSETQ. The CDR3 runs to 13 residues. CDR3 loop: CASSLDRLNTIYF. For the CDR3, the DNA is TGCGCCAGCAGCTTGGACAGGCTTAACACCATATATTTT. The whole variable domain, filled in from reference TRBV5-1 and TRBJ1-3, reads KAGVTQTPRYLIKTRGQQVTLSCSPISGHRSVSWYQQTPGQGLQFLFEYFSETQRNKGNFPGRFSGRQFSNSRSEMNVSTLELGDSALYLCASSLDRLNTIYFGEGSWLTVV.

V usage is TRBV19 and J usage is TRBJ1-1; D perhaps matches TRBD1 (5 bases). Germline assignment: CDR1 LNHDA and CDR2 SQIVND (reference sequence). This CDR3 has 13 residues. V dropped 6 bases and J dropped 1 base, with 9 bases sitting between them. The CDR3 spells CASSPQGNTEAFF. CDR3 DNA sequence: TGTGCCAGTAGCCCTCAGGGGAACACTGAAGCTTTCTTT.

This chain uses TRBV11-1 with TRBJ2-7; TRBD1 agrees at 9 bases. V lost 5 bases and J lost 5; bases outside the gene matches: 13. The CDR3 has 16 amino acids. Germline loops: CDR1 SGHAT, CDR2 FQDESV (reference sequence). The CDR3 sequence: CASSPYLQGARDEQYF. The CDR3 DNA reads as TGTGCCAGCAGCCCTTATTTACAGGGGGCGCGTGACGAGCAGTACTTC.